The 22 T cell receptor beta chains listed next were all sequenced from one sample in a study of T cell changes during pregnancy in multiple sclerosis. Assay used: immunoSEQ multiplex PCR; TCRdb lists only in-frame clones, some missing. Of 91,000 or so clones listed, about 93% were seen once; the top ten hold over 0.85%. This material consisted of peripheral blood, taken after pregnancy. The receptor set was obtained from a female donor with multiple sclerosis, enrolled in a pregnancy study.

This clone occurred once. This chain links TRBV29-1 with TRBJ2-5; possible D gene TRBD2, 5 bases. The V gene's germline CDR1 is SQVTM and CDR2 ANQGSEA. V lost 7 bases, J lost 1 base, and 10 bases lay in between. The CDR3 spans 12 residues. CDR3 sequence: CSAQRTQETQYF. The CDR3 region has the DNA TGCAGCGCCCAGCGGACCCAAGAGACCCAGTACTTC.

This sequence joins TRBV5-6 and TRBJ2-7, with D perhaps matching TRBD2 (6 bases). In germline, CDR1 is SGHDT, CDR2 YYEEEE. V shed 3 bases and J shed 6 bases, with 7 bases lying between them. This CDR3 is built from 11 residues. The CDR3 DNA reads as TGTGCCAGCAGCTGGGGACTCGAGCAGTACTTC. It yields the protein CASSWGLEQYF.

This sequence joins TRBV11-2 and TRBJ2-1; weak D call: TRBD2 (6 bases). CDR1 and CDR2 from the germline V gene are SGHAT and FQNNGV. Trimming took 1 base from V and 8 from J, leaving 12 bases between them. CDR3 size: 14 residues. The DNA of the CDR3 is TGTGCCAGCAGCTTAGTGACGGGCGGGGATGAGCAGTTCTTC. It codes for CASSLVTGGDEQFF.

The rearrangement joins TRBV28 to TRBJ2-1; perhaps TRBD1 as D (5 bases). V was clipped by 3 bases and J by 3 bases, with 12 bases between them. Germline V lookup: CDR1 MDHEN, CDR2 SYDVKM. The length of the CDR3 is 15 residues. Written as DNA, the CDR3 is TGTGCCAGCAGTTTGGGGCGGATTATCTACAATGAGCAGTTCTTC. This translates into CASSLGRIIYNEQFF.

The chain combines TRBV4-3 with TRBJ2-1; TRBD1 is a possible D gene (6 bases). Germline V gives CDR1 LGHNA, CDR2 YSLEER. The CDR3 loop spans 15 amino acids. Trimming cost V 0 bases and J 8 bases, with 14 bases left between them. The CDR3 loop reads CASSQDTTGPYEQFF. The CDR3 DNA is TGCGCCAGCAGCCAAGATACGACAGGACCCTATGAGCAGTTCTTC.

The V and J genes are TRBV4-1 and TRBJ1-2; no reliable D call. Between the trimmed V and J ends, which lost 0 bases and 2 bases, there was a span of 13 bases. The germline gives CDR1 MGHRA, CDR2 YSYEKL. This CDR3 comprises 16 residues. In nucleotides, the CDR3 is TGCGCCAGCAGCCAAGAATCGGTTTATTTCAACTATGGCTACACCTTC. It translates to CASSQESVYFNYGYTF.

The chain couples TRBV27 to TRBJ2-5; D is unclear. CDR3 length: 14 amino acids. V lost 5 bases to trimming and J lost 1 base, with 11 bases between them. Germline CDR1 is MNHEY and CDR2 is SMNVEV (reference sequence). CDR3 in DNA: TGTGCCAGCAGTCCTACCCCATCCCAAGAGACCCAGTACTTC. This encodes CASSPTPSQETQYF.

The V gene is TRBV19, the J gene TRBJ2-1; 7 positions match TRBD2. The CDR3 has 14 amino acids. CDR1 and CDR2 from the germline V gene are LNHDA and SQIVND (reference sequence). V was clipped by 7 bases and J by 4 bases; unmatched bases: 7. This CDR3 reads CASISGTNYNEQFF. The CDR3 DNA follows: TGTGCCAGTATAAGCGGGACGAATTACAATGAGCAGTTCTTC.

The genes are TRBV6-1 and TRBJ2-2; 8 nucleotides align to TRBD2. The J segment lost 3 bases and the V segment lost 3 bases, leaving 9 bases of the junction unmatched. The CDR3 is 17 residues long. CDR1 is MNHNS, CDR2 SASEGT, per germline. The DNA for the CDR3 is TGTGCCAGCAGTGACATGCCTTCGGGAGGGTACACCGGGGAGCTGTTTTTT. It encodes CASSDMPSGGYTGELFF.

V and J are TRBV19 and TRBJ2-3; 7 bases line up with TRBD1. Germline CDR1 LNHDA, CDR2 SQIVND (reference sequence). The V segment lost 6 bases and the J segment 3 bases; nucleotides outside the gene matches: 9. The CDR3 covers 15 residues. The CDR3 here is CASSLQGKGTDTQYF. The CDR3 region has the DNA TGTGCCAGTAGCCTACAGGGGAAAGGGACAGATACGCAGTATTTT.

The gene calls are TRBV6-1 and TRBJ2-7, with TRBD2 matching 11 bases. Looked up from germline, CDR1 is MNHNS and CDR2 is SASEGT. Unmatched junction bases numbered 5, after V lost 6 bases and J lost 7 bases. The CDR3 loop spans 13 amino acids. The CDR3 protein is CASSVGLAEEQYF. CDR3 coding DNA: TGTGCCAGCAGCGTGGGACTAGCGGAAGAGCAGTACTTC.

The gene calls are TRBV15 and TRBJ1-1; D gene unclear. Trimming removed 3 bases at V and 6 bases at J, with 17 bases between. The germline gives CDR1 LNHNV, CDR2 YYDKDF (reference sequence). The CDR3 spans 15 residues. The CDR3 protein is CATSSHSTFPSEAFF. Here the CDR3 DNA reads TGTGCCACCAGCAGCCATTCGACTTTCCCCTCTGAAGCTTTCTTT. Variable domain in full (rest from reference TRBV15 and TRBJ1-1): DAMVIQNPRYQVTQFGKPVTLSCSQTLNHNVMYWYQQKSSQAPKLLFHYYDKDFNNEADTPDNFQSRRPNTSFCFLDIRSPGLGDTAMYLCATSSHSTFPSEAFFGQGTRLTVV.

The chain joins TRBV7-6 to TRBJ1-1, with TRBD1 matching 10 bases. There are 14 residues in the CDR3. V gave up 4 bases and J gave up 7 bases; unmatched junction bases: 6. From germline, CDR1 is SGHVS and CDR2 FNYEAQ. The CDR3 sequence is CASSSNRDRGEAFF. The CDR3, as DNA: TGTGCCAGCAGCTCGAACCGGGACAGGGGTGAAGCTTTCTTT.

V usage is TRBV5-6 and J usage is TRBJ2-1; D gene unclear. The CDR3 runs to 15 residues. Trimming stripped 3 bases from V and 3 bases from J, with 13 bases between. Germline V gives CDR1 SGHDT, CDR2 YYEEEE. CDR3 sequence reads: CASSSGWSFYNEQFF. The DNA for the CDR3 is TGTGCCAGCAGCTCAGGATGGTCTTTCTACAATGAGCAGTTCTTC.

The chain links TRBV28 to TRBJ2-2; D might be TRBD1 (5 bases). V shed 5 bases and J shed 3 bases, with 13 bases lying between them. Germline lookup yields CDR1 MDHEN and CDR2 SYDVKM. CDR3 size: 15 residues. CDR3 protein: CASSPGVRDTGELFF. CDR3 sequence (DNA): TGTGCCAGCAGTCCCGGCGTCAGGGACACCGGGGAGCTGTTTTTT. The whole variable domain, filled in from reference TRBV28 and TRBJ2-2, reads DVKVTQSSRYLVKRTGEKVFLECVQDMDHENMFWYRQDPGLGLRLIYFSYDVKMKEKGDIPEGYSVSREKKERFSLILESASTNQTSMYLCASSPGVRDTGELFFGEGSRLTVL.

CDR3 loop: CASSSLNREIYGYTF. The CDR3 nucleotides read TGCGCCAGCAGCTCCCTTAACAGGGAAATTTATGGCTACACCTTC. This chain connects TRBV5-1 to TRBJ1-2, with D possibly being TRBD1 (6 bases). CDR3 length: 15 residues. Germline values: CDR1 SGHRS, CDR2 YFSETQ. Deletions cut 3 bases from V and 5 bases from J, with 17 bases between.

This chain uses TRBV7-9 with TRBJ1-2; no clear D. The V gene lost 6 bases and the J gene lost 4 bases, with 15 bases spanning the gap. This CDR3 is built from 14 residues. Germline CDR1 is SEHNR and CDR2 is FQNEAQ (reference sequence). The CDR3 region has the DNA TGTGCCAGCAGACGGACGGAGGGTGGCTATGGCTACACCTTC. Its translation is CASRRTEGGYGYTF.

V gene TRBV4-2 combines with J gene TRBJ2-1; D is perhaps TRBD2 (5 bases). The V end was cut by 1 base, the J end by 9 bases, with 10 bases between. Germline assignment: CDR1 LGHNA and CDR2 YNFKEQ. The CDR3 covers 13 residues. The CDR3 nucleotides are TGTGCCAGCAGCCAAGGTATAGGGAGTGAGCAGTTCTTC. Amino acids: CASSQGIGSEQFF.

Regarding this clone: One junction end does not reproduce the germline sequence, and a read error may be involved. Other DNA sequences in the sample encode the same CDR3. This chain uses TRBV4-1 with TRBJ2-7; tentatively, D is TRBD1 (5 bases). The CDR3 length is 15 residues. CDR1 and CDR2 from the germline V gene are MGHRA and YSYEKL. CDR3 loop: CASSQLGRAPYEQYF. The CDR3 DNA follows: TGCGCCAGCAGCCAATTGGGCAGGGCCCCCTACGAGCAATACTTC.

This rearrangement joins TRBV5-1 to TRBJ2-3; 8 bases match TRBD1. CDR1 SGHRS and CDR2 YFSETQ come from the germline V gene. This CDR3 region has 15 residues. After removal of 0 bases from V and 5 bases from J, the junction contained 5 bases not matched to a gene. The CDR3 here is CASSLDGQGLDTQYF. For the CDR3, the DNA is TGCGCCAGCAGCTTGGATGGACAGGGACTAGATACGCAGTATTTT.

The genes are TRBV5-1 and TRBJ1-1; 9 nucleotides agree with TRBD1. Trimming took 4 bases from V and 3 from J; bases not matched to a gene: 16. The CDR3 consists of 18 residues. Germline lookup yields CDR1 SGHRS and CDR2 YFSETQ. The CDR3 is CASSPFISDRGLDTEAFF. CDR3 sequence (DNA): TGCGCCAGCAGCCCCTTCATATCGGACAGGGGATTGGACACTGAAGCTTTCTTT.

CDR3 protein: CASSLTGFDEKLFF. As DNA, the CDR3 is TGCGCCAGCAGCTTGACAGGGTTTGATGAAAAACTGTTTTTT. This sequence joins TRBV5-1 and TRBJ1-4; a possible D gene is TRBD1 (6 bases). The CDR3 totals 14 residues. Looked up from germline, CDR1 is SGHRS and CDR2 is YFSETQ. Trimming pared 1 base from V and 6 bases from J, leaving 10 bases between. The variable domain in full, with the rest retrieved from reference TRBV5-1 and TRBJ1-4, is KAGVTQTPRYLIKTRGQQVTLSCSPISGHRSVSWYQQTPGQGLQFLFEYFSETQRNKGNFPGRFSGRQFSNSRSEMNVSTLELGDSALYLCASSLTGFDEKLFFGSGTQLSVL.